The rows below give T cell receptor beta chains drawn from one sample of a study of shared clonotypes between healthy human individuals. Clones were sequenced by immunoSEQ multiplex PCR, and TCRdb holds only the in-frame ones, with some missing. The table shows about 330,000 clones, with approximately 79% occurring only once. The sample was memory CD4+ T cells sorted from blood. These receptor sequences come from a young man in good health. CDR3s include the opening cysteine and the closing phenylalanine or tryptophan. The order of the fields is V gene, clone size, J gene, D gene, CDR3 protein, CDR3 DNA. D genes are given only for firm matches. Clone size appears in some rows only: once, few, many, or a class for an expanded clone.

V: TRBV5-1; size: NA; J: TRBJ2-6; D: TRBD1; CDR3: CASSLAPQTGGVTGANVLTF; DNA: TGCGCCAGCAGCTTGGCCCCACAGACAGGGGGCGTAACTGGGGCCAACGTCCTGACTTTC
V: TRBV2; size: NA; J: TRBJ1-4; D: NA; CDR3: CASSEAEKLFF; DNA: TGTGCCAGCAGTGAGGCTGAAAAACTGTTTTTT
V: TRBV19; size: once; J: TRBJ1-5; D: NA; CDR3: CASSIEQQPQHF; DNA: TGTGCCAGTAGTATAGAACAGCAGCCCCAGCATTTT
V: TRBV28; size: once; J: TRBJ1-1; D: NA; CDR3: CASSGGALNTEAFF; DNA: TGTGCCAGCAGTGGGGGGGCCCTGAACACTGAAGCTTTCTTT
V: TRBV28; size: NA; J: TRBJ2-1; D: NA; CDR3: CASSLWGGTASEQFF; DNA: TGTGCCAGCAGTTTATGGGGTGGAACAGCCAGTGAGCAGTTCTTC
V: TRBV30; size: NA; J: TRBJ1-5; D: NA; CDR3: CAWSKQGYQPQHF; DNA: TGTGCCTGGAGCAAACAGGGTTATCAGCCCCAGCATTTT
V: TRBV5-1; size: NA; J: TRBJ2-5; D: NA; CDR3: CASSFGRGRETQYF; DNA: TGCGCCAGCAGCTTTGGCCGGGGTCGGGAGACCCAGTACTTC
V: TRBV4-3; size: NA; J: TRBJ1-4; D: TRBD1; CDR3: CASSQFDRVGEKLFF; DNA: TGCGCCAGCAGCCAATTCGACAGGGTTGGTGAAAAACTGTTTTTT
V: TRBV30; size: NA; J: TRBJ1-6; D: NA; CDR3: CAWSVFPTADSPLHF; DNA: TGTGCCTGGAGTGTCTTCCCGACTGCGGATTCACCCCTCCACTTT
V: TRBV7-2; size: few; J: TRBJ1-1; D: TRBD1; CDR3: CASSRDRLNTEAFF; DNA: TGTGCCAGCAGTCGGGACAGATTGAACACTGAAGCTTTCTTT
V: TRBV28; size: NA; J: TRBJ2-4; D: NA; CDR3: CASNREIAKNIQYF; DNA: TGTGCCAGCAATAGGGAGATAGCCAAAAACATTCAGTACTTC
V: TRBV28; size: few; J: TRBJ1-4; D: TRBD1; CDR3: CASRSGTGGIGEKLFF; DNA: TGTGCCAGCCGATCCGGGACAGGGGGAATTGGGGAAAAACTGTTTTTT
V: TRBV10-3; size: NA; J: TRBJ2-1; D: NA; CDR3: CASNPTGARSYNEQFF; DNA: TGTGCCTCGAACCCTACGGGGGCGCGCTCCTACAATGAGCAGTTCTTC
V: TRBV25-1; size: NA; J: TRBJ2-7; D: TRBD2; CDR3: CASRKASSGRSYEQYF; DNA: TGTGCCAGCCGGAAGGCTTCTAGCGGGAGGTCCTACGAGCAGTACTTC
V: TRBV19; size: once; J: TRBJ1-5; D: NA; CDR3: CASSIGFRGAPQPQHF; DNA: TGTGCCAGTAGTATAGGATTTAGGGGGGCACCTCAGCCCCAGCATTTT
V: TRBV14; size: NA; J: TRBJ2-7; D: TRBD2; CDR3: CASSLRLASHEQYF; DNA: TGTGCCAGCAGTCTTCGACTAGCAAGCCACGAGCAGTACTTC
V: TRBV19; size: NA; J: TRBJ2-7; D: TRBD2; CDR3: CASSSGAGGHTYEQYF; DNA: TGTGCCAGTAGTTCTGGGGCGGGAGGCCATACCTACGAGCAGTACTTC
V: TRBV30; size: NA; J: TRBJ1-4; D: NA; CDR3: CAWSGGSNEKLFF; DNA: TGTGCCTGGAGTGGGGGATCTAATGAAAAACTGTTTTTT
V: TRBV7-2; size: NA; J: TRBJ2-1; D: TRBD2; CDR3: CASSPGTTREQFF; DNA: TGTGCCAGCAGTCCGGGGACTACTCGGGAGCAGTTCTTC